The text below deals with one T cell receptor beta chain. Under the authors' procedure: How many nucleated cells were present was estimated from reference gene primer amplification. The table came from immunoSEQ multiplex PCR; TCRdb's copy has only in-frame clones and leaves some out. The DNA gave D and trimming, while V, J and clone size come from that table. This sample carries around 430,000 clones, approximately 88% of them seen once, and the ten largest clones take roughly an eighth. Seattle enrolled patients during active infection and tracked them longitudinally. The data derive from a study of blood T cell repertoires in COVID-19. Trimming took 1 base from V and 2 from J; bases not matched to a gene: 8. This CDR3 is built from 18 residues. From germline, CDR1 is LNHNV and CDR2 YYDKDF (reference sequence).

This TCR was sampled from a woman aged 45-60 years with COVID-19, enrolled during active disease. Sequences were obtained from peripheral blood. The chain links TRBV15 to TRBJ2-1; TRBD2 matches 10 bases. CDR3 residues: CATSRGYETSGAYNEQFF. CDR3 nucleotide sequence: TGTGCCACCAGCAGAGGCTATGAAACTAGCGGGGCCTACAATGAGCAGTTCTTC.